The 28 T cell receptor beta chains given below trace back to one sample, sequenced in a study of T-cell memory formation after mild COVID-19. One entry per CDR3 protein, called by TCRdb with MiXCR from the 5' RACE reads. The sample records under 450,000 distinct CDR3 sequences, 13% to 15% being singletons. Sequenced: PBMCs or a T cell subset sorted from them (not recorded which). Source of these receptors: a man aged 18 to 35 who had mild COVID-19 (a few samples of this study predate the infection). Cell type and time point are not known.

This clonotype was seen only a few times. J is TRBJ2-4 and V is TRBV5-4, with 15 bases lining up with TRBD2. Trimming took 4 bases from V and 6 from J; bases not matched to a gene: 5. Germline values: CDR1 SGHNT, CDR2 YYREEE (reference sequence). The CDR3 extends over 16 amino acids. The CDR3 bases are TGTGCCAGCAGCAAGGGGACTAGCGGGGGGACAAACATTCAGTACTTC. Its translation: CASSKGTSGGTNIQYF.

The chain recombines TRBV12-3 or TRBV12-4 with TRBJ2-3; tentatively, D is TRBD1 (7 bases). Deletions cut 5 bases from V and 12 bases from J, with 24 bases between. The CDR3 spans 15 residues. The CDR3 loop reads CASSRTGEGSGNQYF. The CDR3 DNA sequence: TGTGCCAGCAGTCGCACAGGGGAAGGTAGCGGAAATCAGTATTTT.

The chain combines TRBV5-1 with TRBJ2-7, with 9 bases matching TRBD1. CDR3 size: 14 residues. V lost 0 bases, J lost 5 bases, and 3 bases stayed unmatched. Looked up from germline, CDR1 is SGHRS and CDR2 is YFSETQ. The CDR3, as DNA: TGCGCCAGCAGCTTGGACGGACAGGGGAACGAGCAGTACGTC. Translation: CASSLDGQGNEQYV.

This clonotype was seen a few times. The genes are TRBV7-6 and TRBJ1-6; D uncertain. Germline V lookup: CDR1 SGHVS, CDR2 FNYEAQ. The length of the CDR3 is 15 residues. Trimming took 5 bases from V and 0 from J, leaving 8 bases between them. CDR3 sequence: CASSPQSSYNSPLHF. The CDR3 nucleotides read TGTGCCAGCAGCCCCCAGAGCTCCTATAATTCACCCCTCCACTTT.

In this sample, this clonotype turned up a few times. The V and J genes are TRBV6-5 and TRBJ2-2; a possible D gene is TRBD1 (6 bases). The V gene lost 3 bases and the J gene lost 6 bases, with 8 bases spanning the gap. The CDR3 spans 13 residues. Germline V gene lookup returns CDR1 MNHEY and CDR2 SVGAGI. CDR3 DNA sequence: TGTGCCAGCAGTTATAAGGGGGCCGGGGAGCTGTTTTTT. Its translation: CASSYKGAGELFF.

This clonotype was seen at least ten times. The chain combines TRBV7-8 with TRBJ2-1; no reliable D call. V lost 5 bases, J lost 8 bases, and 10 bases lay in between. The CDR3 spans 12 residues. Germline V gene data show CDR1 as SGHVS and CDR2 as FQNEAQ. The CDR3 DNA reads TGTGCCAGCAGCCTGGGATCGGATGAGCAGTTCTTC. Protein: CASSLGSDEQFF.

This clonotype appeared a few times. The V call is TRBV7-2, the J call TRBJ1-6; 8 nucleotides align to TRBD1. The CDR3 runs 14 residues. V lost 4 bases and J lost 8; bases outside the gene matches: 4. Per the germline V gene, CDR1 is SGHTA and CDR2 is FQGNSA. The DNA of the CDR3 is TGTGCCAGCAGCTCAGGGGGCGTGTATTCACCCCTCCACTTT. Translation: CASSSGGVYSPLHF.

This clonotype was seen a handful of times. This rearrangement joins TRBV2 to TRBJ1-1, with 7 bases lining up with TRBD1. The CDR3 runs 14 residues. Germline values: CDR1 SNHLY, CDR2 FYNNEI. The V segment lost 6 bases and the J segment 2 bases; nucleotides outside the gene matches: 6. The CDR3 is CASRQGMGNTEAFF. CDR3 nucleotides: TGTGCCAGCAGACAGGGGATGGGAAACACTGAAGCTTTCTTT.

This clonotype was observed a few times. The chain recombines TRBV6-2 or TRBV6-3 with TRBJ1-2; 9 nucleotides align to TRBD1. The V gene end was trimmed by 4 bases and the J gene end by 4 bases; junction bases not matched to a gene: 13. CDR3 length equals 17 residues. CDR1 MNHEY and CDR2 SVGEGT come from the germline V gene. In nucleotides, the CDR3 is TGTGCCAGCAGTTTTTCCGGGACAGGGACGCCGATCTATGGCTACACCTTC. It is translated as CASSFSGTGTPIYGYTF.

V gene TRBV4-3 combines with J gene TRBJ1-2; tentatively, D is TRBD1 (5 bases). The CDR3 spans 15 residues. V lost 0 bases and J 8 bases, leaving 16 bases between the germline ends. The V gene's germline CDR1 is LGHNA and CDR2 YSLEER. In DNA, the CDR3 is TGCGCCAGCAGCCAAGAATTTAGGCCAGGGCGCGGCTACACCTTC. Its translation is CASSQEFRPGRGYTF.

The chain uses TRBV18 and TRBJ2-7, with 8 nucleotides matching TRBD1. The germline V gene encodes CDR1 KGHSH and CDR2 LQKENI. Trimming cost V 2 bases and J 2 bases; bases outside gene matches: 5. This CDR3 spans 15 amino acids. CDR3 bases: TGTGCCAGCTCACCAGGGCAGGGGGCGACCTACGAGCAGTACGTC. This translates into CASSPGQGATYEQYV.

Ten or more counts support this clonotype. CDR3 sequence reads: CASSLRRGQPQHF. CDR3 bases: TGTGCCAGCAGCTTAAGGAGGGGTCAGCCCCAGCATTTT. The chain is built from TRBV7-2 and TRBJ1-5; maybe TRBD1 (5 bases). The germline V gene has CDR1 SGHTA and CDR2 FQGNSA. The CDR3 loop spans 13 amino acids. V lost 2 bases, J lost 6 bases, and 8 bases lay in between.

This clonotype was recorded a few times. V is TRBV6-1 and J is TRBJ1-2, with unresolved D. CDR1 is MNHNS and CDR2 is SASEGT in the germline V gene. The V and J ends lost 8 bases and 4 bases respectively, with 20 bases between them. The CDR3 is 15 amino acids. CDR3 DNA: TGTGCCAGCCAGCCTAGGTCTTTCGAAGGCTATGGCTACACCTTC. As protein: CASQPRSFEGYGYTF.

This clonotype was counted a few times. The rearrangement links TRBV9 to TRBJ2-1; 12 nucleotides match TRBD2. The CDR3 spans 15 residues. The V gene end was trimmed by 2 bases and the J gene end by 9 bases; junction bases not matched to a gene: 6. CDR1 and CDR2 (germline): SGDLS, YYNGEE. CDR3 in amino acids: CASSVALAGGGEQFF. The CDR3 DNA sequence: TGTGCCAGCAGCGTTGCACTAGCGGGGGGAGGTGAGCAGTTCTTC.

This clonotype was counted only a few times. J is TRBJ2-5 and V is TRBV7-9; 7 bases are a match to TRBD1. Germline V lookup: CDR1 SEHNR, CDR2 FQNEAQ (reference sequence). This CDR3 spans 12 amino acids. V lost 5 bases, J lost 4 bases, and 1 base stayed unmatched. In DNA, the CDR3 is TGTGCCAGCAGCAAGGGGGCAGAGACCCAGTACTTC. It codes for CASSKGAETQYF.

This clonotype was seen more than once but under ten times. The chain joins TRBV3-2 to TRBJ2-7. TRBV3-2 is a pseudogene. The CDR3 spans 12 residues. The CDR3 sequence: CASQDFSYEQYF. The CDR3 DNA is TGTGCCAGTCAGGACTTCTCCTACGAGCAGTACTTC.

This clonotype was seen only a few times. The chain carries TRBV12-3 or TRBV12-4 and TRBJ2-5; the D gene is possibly TRBD2 (5 bases). The V and J ends lost 4 bases and 5 bases respectively, with 11 bases between them. This CDR3 spans 13 amino acids. The CDR3 here is CASSWAGTETQYF. CDR3 DNA: TGTGCCAGCAGTTGGGCGGGTACGGAGACCCAGTACTTC.

A few counts support this clonotype. The rearrangement uses TRBV4-3 and TRBJ1-2; D unclear. Germline V CDR1 and CDR2: LGHNA, YSLEER. CDR3 length equals 13 residues. V lost 6 bases and J 7 bases, leaving 15 bases between the germline ends. CDR3 DNA: TGCGCCAGCAGTATATCGTCCTTGGGTGGCTACACCTTC. Translated, it gives CASSISSLGGYTF.

This rearrangement joins TRBV6-5 to TRBJ1-6; D is perhaps TRBD1 (5 bases). Germline loops: CDR1 MNHEY, CDR2 SVGAGI. Trimming left V 6 bases short and J 0 bases short, with 12 bases between. The CDR3 has 16 residues. CDR3 nucleotide sequence: TGTGCCAGCAGCCCATGGGGGGGCTCCTATAATTCACCCCTCCACTTT. It is translated as CASSPWGGSYNSPLHF.

This chain uses TRBV12-5 with TRBJ1-2; 7 bases line up with TRBD1. From germline, CDR1 is LGHNT and CDR2 FRNRAP. CDR3 length: 15 residues. The junction had 6 bases not matched to a gene; V was cut back by 1 base and J by 4 bases. The CDR3: CASGLAGTASYGYTF. CDR3 DNA: TGTGCTAGTGGTTTGGCAGGGACAGCAAGCTATGGCTACACCTTC. The whole variable domain, remainder taken from reference TRBV12-5 and TRBJ1-2, is DARVTQTPRHKVTEMGQEVTMRCQPILGHNTVFWYRQTMMQGLELLAYFRNRAPLDDSGMPKDRFSAEMPDATLATLKIQPSEPRDSAVYFCASGLAGTASYGYTFGSGTRLTVV.

This clonotype has a handful of counts. V and J are TRBV21-1 and TRBJ2-7; the table's TRBD1 call for D was not verified on the DNA. TRBV21-1 corresponds to a pseudogene. The CDR3 loop spans 14 amino acids. The CDR3: CASSLHRDSDEQYV. Written as DNA, the CDR3 is TGTGCCAGCAGCCTCCACAGGGATTCCGACGAGCAGTACGTC.

The J gene is TRBJ2-1, the V gene TRBV3-1; D gene ambiguous. The germline V gene encodes CDR1 LGHDT and CDR2 YNNKEL (reference sequence). CDR3 length equals 15 residues. Deletions cut 4 bases from V and 3 bases from J, with 13 bases between. DNA of the CDR3: TGTGCCAGCAGCCGATCAAGCCGGTTCTACAATGAGCAGTTCTTC. This gives the protein CASSRSSRFYNEQFF.

This clonotype was seen only a few times. The chain uses TRBV27 and TRBJ1-5; D remains unclear. CDR3 length: 14 residues. Trimming removed 10 bases from V and 4 bases from J, with 17 bases in between. CDR1 and CDR2 (germline): MNHEY, SMNVEV (reference sequence). The chain's CDR3 is CAILPRVSNQPQHF. The CDR3 bases are TGTGCCATCTTACCGCGGGTTTCTAATCAGCCCCAGCATTTT.

This clonotype was seen only a few times. The rearrangement uses TRBV5-1 and TRBJ2-3, with D possibly TRBD2 on 5 matching bases. Germline CDR1 reads SGHRS; CDR2 reads YFSETQ. The CDR3 sequence is 14 residues long. The V end lost 4 bases, the J end lost 2 bases, and 11 bases lay between the germline ends. The CDR3 DNA is TGCGCCAGCAGCCCGGGATTACTCACAGATACGCAGTATTTT. It translates to CASSPGLLTDTQYF.

The CDR3, as DNA: TGTGCCAGCAGGTCTGGGGGATATAACAATCAGCCCCAGCATTTT. Translated, it gives CASRSGGYNNQPQHF. The V gene is TRBV12-3 or TRBV12-4, the J gene TRBJ1-5, with D maybe TRBD1 (5 bases). V lost 6 bases to trimming and J lost 3 bases, with 15 bases between them. CDR3 length: 15 amino acids.

This chain links TRBV5-6 with TRBJ1-1; 9 nucleotides agree with TRBD1. The germline gives CDR1 SGHDT, CDR2 YYEEEE. The CDR3 runs 14 residues. V dropped 0 bases and J dropped 10; count of bases not matched to a gene: 7. The CDR3 sequence: CASSLGGTGRVAFF. CDR3 bases: TGTGCCAGCAGCTTGGGGGGGACAGGGCGAGTAGCTTTCTTT. Supplemented by reference TRBV5-6 and TRBJ1-1, the full variable domain reads DAGVTQSPTHLIKTRGQQVTLRCSPKSGHDTVSWYQQALGQGPQFIFQYYEEEERQRGNFPDRFSGHQFPNYSSELNVNALLLGDSALYLCASSLGGTGRVAFFGQGTRLTVV.

This clonotype was observed many times. The chain uses TRBV6-2 or TRBV6-3 and TRBJ1-1; D is possibly TRBD1 (5 bases). Germline V gene data show CDR1 as MNHEY and CDR2 as SVGEGT. CDR3 length equals 13 residues. The V end lost 5 bases, the J end lost 7 bases, and 14 bases lay between the germline ends. Here the CDR3 DNA reads TGTGCCAGCAGTCCGGGGACGGCGCATGAAGCTTTCTTT. It yields the protein CASSPGTAHEAFF.

This clonotype was counted between two and nine times. The V and J genes are TRBV7-8 and TRBJ2-1; 9 nucleotides line up with TRBD2. V was pared by 5 bases and J by 9 bases, with 8 bases of the junction left unmatched. Germline CDR1 and CDR2: SGHVS and FQNEAQ. CDR3 length: 14 amino acids. The DNA for the CDR3 is TGTGCCAGCAGCAAGGGCGGGGGGGCCATTGAGCAGTTCTTC. Its protein is CASSKGGGAIEQFF.